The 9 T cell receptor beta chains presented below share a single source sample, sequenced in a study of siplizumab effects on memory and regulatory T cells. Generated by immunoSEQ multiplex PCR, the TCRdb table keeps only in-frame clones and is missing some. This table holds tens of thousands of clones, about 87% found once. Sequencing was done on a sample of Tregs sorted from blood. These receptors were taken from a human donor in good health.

CDR3 region: CATRIAGTGVGYTF. The CDR3 nucleotides are TGTGCCACCAGGATCGCAGGGACAGGGGTGGGCTACACCTTC. V and J are TRBV15 and TRBJ1-2; 10 positions match TRBD1. This CDR3 has 14 amino acids. The germline V gene has CDR1 LNHNV and CDR2 YYDKDF (reference sequence). J gave up 8 bases and V 6 bases, and 9 bases lay outside the gene matches.

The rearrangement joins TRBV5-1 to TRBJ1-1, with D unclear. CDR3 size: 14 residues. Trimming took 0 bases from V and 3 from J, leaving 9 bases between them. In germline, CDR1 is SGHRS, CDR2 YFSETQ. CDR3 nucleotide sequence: TGCGCCAGCAGCTTGGTTCTCGCGGACACTGAAGCTTTCTTT. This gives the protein CASSLVLADTEAFF.

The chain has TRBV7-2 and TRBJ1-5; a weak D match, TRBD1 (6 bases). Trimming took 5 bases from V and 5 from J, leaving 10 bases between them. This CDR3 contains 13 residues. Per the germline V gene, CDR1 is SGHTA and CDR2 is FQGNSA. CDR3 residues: CASSQQGDQPQHF. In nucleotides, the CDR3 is TGTGCCAGCAGCCAACAGGGAGATCAGCCCCAGCATTTT.

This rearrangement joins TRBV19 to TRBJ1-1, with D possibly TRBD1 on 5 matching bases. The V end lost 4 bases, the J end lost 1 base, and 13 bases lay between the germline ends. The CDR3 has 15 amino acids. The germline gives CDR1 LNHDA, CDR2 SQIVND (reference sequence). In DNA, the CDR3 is TGTGCCAGTAGTACCCCGGGACGGCGGAACACTGAAGCTTTCTTT. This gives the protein CASSTPGRRNTEAFF.

The CDR3: CASRARGEVQPQHF. DNA of the CDR3: TGTGCCAGTAGAGCCCGGGGGGAGGTCCAGCCCCAGCATTTT. V and J are TRBV19 and TRBJ1-5, with D possibly matching TRBD1 (5 bases). V lost 6 bases to trimming and J lost 7 bases, with 16 bases between them. This CDR3 contains 14 residues. Germline V gene sequence: CDR1 LNHDA, CDR2 SQIVND (reference sequence).

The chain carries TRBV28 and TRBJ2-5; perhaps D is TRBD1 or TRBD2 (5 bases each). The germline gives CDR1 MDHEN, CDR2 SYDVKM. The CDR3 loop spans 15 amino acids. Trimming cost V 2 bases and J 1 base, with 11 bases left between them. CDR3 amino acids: CASSLRGPSQETQYF. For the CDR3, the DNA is TGTGCCAGCAGTTTAAGGGGACCGTCCCAAGAGACCCAGTACTTC.

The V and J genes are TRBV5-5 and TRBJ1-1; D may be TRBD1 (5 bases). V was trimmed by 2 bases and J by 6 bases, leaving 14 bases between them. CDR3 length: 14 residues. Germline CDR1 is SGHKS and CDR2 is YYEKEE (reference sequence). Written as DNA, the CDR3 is TGTGCCAGCAGCTTTCAGGGAGGAAGCGCTGAAGCTTTCTTT. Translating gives CASSFQGGSAEAFF.

CDR3 in amino acids: CASSPSQGGTEAFF. CDR3 DNA: TGTGCCAGCAGCCCGTCCCAGGGAGGCACTGAAGCTTTCTTT. The V and J genes are TRBV11-3 and TRBJ1-1; a weak D match, TRBD1 (5 bases). The CDR3 is 14 residues long. Germline assignment: CDR1 SGHNT and CDR2 YENEEA. Trimming cost V 5 bases and J 4 bases, with 14 bases left between them.

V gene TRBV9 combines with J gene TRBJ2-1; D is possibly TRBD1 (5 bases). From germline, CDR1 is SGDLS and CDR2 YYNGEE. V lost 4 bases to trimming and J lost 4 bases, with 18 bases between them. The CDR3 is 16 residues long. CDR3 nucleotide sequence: TGTGCCAGCAGCCAGACCCGGACAAATGTTTACAATGAGCAGTTCTTC. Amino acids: CASSQTRTNVYNEQFF.